One and the same sample provided the 30 T cell receptor beta chains below, sequenced in a study of identifying expanded T cells in peripheral blood. TCRdb's copy holds only in-frame clones and misses some; the assay was immunoSEQ multiplex PCR. In the table there are approximately 100,000 clones, approximately 90% of which are singletons. The specimen was blood. Receptors originate from a person aged 18 to 70 in good health.

This chain uses TRBV5-1 with TRBJ2-3, with D possibly TRBD2 on 7 matching bases. There are 17 residues in the CDR3. Looked up from germline, CDR1 is SGHRS and CDR2 is YFSETQ. V dropped 1 base and J dropped 5 bases, with 20 bases sitting between them. CDR3 DNA: TGCGCCAGCAGCTTGACCGACGCGGGGGCCCTCGGAGATACGCAGTATTTT. Translation gives CASSLTDAGALGDTQYF.

V and J are TRBV2 and TRBJ1-1, with 9 bases lining up with TRBD1. V was pared by 4 bases and J by 2 bases, with 5 bases of the junction left unmatched. There are 15 residues in the CDR3. Germline assignment: CDR1 SNHLY and CDR2 FYNNEI. CDR3 sequence: CASSATGGLNTEAFF. The DNA for the CDR3 is TGTGCCAGCAGTGCTACAGGGGGCCTCAACACTGAAGCTTTCTTT.

The gene calls are TRBV7-6 and TRBJ2-4; the D is unclear. The CDR3 has 18 residues. CDR1 is SGHVS and CDR2 is FNYEAQ in the germline V gene. The germline V and J ends were trimmed by 1 base and 3 bases, with 19 bases remaining between them. The CDR3 spells CASSLEVGTPFVKNIQYF. CDR3 nucleotides: TGTGCCAGCAGCTTAGAGGTGGGTACTCCGTTTGTCAAAAACATTCAGTACTTC.

The chain combines TRBV28 with TRBJ1-2, with unresolved D. Germline lookup yields CDR1 MDHEN and CDR2 SYDVKM. The CDR3 consists of 17 residues. With 2 bases removed from V and 4 bases from J, the gap between germline ends came to 20 bases. CDR3 coding DNA: TGTGCCAGCAGTTTAAGTGCAGGAGGAATGTCGCGCTATGGCTACACCTTC. Translated, it gives CASSLSAGGMSRYGYTF.

The gene calls are TRBV12-5 and TRBJ2-3; D unresolved. The CDR3 sequence is 12 residues long. The germline CDR1 and CDR2 sequences are LGHNT and FRNRAP. Deletions cut 2 bases from V and 4 bases from J, with 4 bases between. The CDR3 loop reads CASGLNADTQYF. CDR3 DNA sequence: TGTGCTAGTGGTTTGAATGCAGATACGCAGTATTTT.

The chain is built from TRBV11-2 and TRBJ2-5, with D maybe TRBD1 (5 bases). The CDR3 spans 15 residues. Germline V gene data show CDR1 as SGHAT and CDR2 as FQNNGV. Trimming removed 1 base from V and 5 bases from J, with 14 bases in between. As DNA, the CDR3 is TGTGCCAGCAGCTTAGGACAGAGCCCCCAGGAGACCCAGTACTTC. This sequence encodes CASSLGQSPQETQYF.

This sequence joins TRBV5-8 and TRBJ2-5, with a weak D call TRBD1 (7 bases). The CDR3 is 16 amino acids. Germline assignment: CDR1 SGHTS and CDR2 YDEGEE. Trimming removed 2 bases from V and 5 bases from J, with 19 bases in between. CDR3 sequence reads: CASSLGGGASSETQYF. The CDR3 bases are TGTGCCAGCAGCTTAGGAGGGGGCGCGAGTAGCGAGACCCAGTACTTC. Using reference TRBV5-8 and TRBJ2-5 for the parts outside the CDR3, the full variable domain is EAGVTQSPTHLIKTRGQQATLRCSPISGHTSVYWYQQALGLGLQFLLWYDEGEERNRGNFPPRFSGRQFPNYSSELNVNALELEDSALYLCASSLGGGASSETQYFGPGTRLLVL.

The chain employs TRBV5-1 and TRBJ2-5; weak D call: TRBD2 (5 bases). Germline values: CDR1 SGHRS, CDR2 YFSETQ. V was pared by 0 bases and J by 5 bases, with 11 bases between. The CDR3 consists of 14 residues. CDR3 residues: CASSLEGPGETQYF. The CDR3 bases are TGCGCCAGCAGCTTGGAAGGTCCGGGGGAGACCCAGTACTTC.

V is TRBV14 and J is TRBJ2-1; TRBD1 matches at 9 bases. The ends lost 3 bases at V and 4 bases at J; junction bases unmatched: 16. Per the germline V gene, CDR1 is SGHDN and CDR2 is FVKESK. The CDR3 length is 19 residues. In nucleotides, the CDR3 is TGTGCCAGCAGCCACTCCACGTTCAGAGGGACAGGGACTTACAATGAGCAGTTCTTC. It translates to CASSHSTFRGTGTYNEQFF.

The rearrangement links TRBV10-2 to TRBJ2-1, with D possibly being TRBD2 (6 bases). The germline V gene encodes CDR1 WSHSY and CDR2 SAAADI. V shed 3 bases and J shed 3 bases, with 9 bases lying between them. The CDR3 has 14 residues. This CDR3 reads CASSDGGYYNEQFF. CDR3 sequence (DNA): TGCGCCAGCAGTGACGGGGGTTACTACAATGAGCAGTTCTTC.

As DNA, the CDR3 is TGTGCCATCAGTGGGTCAGAATTGAATCAGCCCCAGCATTTT. Translated, it gives CAISGSELNQPQHF. The genes are TRBV10-3 and TRBJ1-5; D gene unclear. The CDR3 spans 14 residues. The V end lost 4 bases, the J end lost 4 bases, and 11 bases lay between the germline ends. Germline loops: CDR1 ENHRY, CDR2 SYGVKD.

As DNA, the CDR3 is TGTGCCAGCAGCCCAGGGGCAGGGCTTTTTAACTCCGAGCAGTACTTC. Its protein is CASSPGAGLFNSEQYF. The genes are TRBV7-6 and TRBJ2-7, with D perhaps TRBD1 (6 bases). Germline V lookup: CDR1 SGHVS, CDR2 FNYEAQ. Trimming removed 5 bases at V and 6 bases at J, with 23 bases between. The CDR3 sequence is 16 residues long.

The rearrangement uses TRBV14 and TRBJ2-6, with D tentatively TRBD1 (6 bases). The V gene lost 5 bases and the J gene lost 4 bases, with 18 bases spanning the gap. CDR1 SGHDN and CDR2 FVKESK come from the germline V gene. The CDR3 loop spans 17 amino acids. Here the CDR3 reads CASSERRQVTGANVLTF. In nucleotides, the CDR3 is TGTGCCAGCAGCGAACGCCGACAGGTTACCGGGGCCAACGTCCTGACTTTC. The variable domain in full, with the rest retrieved from reference TRBV14 and TRBJ2-6, is EAGVTQFPSHSVIEKGQTVTLRCDPISGHDNLYWYRRVMGKEIKFLLHFVKESKQDESGMPNNRFLAERTGGTYSTLKVQPAELEDSGVYFCASSERRQVTGANVLTFGAGSRLTVL.

V and J are TRBV5-1 and TRBJ2-2, with TRBD2 as a possible D gene (5 bases). The CDR3 loop spans 14 amino acids. V was cut by 2 bases and J by 7 bases, with 12 bases left in between. Germline V CDR1 and CDR2: SGHRS, YFSETQ. CDR3 nucleotides: TGCGCCAGCAGCTTTGGACTGTCCCACGGGGAGCTGTTTTTT. Translated, it gives CASSFGLSHGELFF.

The chain joins TRBV5-1 to TRBJ1-3, with 7 bases lining up with TRBD1. The CDR3 runs 17 residues. The ends lost 4 bases at V and 2 bases at J; junction bases unmatched: 12. Germline CDR1 is SGHRS and CDR2 is YFSETQ. CDR3 coding DNA: TGCGCCAGCAGCCGATCGACAGGGACCGCCCCTGGAAACACCATATATTTT. Amino acid sequence: CASSRSTGTAPGNTIYF.

V usage is TRBV5-1 and J usage is TRBJ2-5; 7 bases match TRBD1. The CDR3 is made up of 15 amino acids. The junction had 5 bases not matched to a gene; V was cut back by 3 bases and J by 0 bases. CDR1 SGHRS and CDR2 YFSETQ come from the germline V gene. CDR3 region: CASSYGQADQETQYF. For the CDR3, the DNA is TGCGCCAGCAGCTACGGACAGGCCGACCAAGAGACCCAGTACTTC.

The chain has TRBV7-2 and TRBJ2-7; D is ambiguous. Germline values: CDR1 SGHTA, CDR2 FQGNSA. The CDR3 has 12 amino acids. V was clipped by 3 bases and J by 3 bases, with 6 bases between them. The CDR3 reads CASSFVSYEQYF. CDR3 bases: TGTGCCAGCAGCTTCGTTAGCTACGAGCAGTACTTC. The variable domain in full, completed from reference TRBV7-2 and TRBJ2-7, reads GAGVSQSPSNKVTEKGKDVELRCDPISGHTALYWYRQSLGQGLEFLIYFQGNSAPDKSGLPSDRFSAERTGGSVSTLTIQRTQQEDSAVYLCASSFVSYEQYFGPGTRLTVT.

V usage is TRBV2 and J usage is TRBJ2-7, with D possibly being TRBD1 or TRBD2 (5 bases each). The CDR3 is 11 residues long. V was pared by 9 bases and J by 4 bases, with 10 bases between. Germline lookup yields CDR1 SNHLY and CDR2 FYNNEI. CDR3 region: CASRDLYEQYF. The CDR3 DNA reads TGTGCCAGTCGGGACCTTTACGAGCAGTACTTC.

This clone was recorded only once. The gene calls are TRBV7-9 and TRBJ2-3, with a weak D call TRBD2 (7 bases). The CDR3 extends over 14 amino acids. CDR1 SEHNR and CDR2 FQNEAQ come from the germline V gene (reference sequence). V dropped 10 bases and J dropped 6 bases, with 20 bases sitting between them. Here the CDR3 DNA reads TGTGCCACCCCTAGGGGGGGGCCAGCCGATACGCAGTATTTT. It translates to CATPRGGPADTQYF.

The chain couples TRBV19 to TRBJ2-5; D not resolved. V lost 8 bases to trimming and J lost 5 bases, with 12 bases between them. Germline CDR1 LNHDA, CDR2 SQIVND (reference sequence). The CDR3 has 12 residues. CDR3 in amino acids: CASSELGETQYF. CDR3 sequence (DNA): TGTGCCAGTTCTGAATTGGGGGAGACCCAGTACTTC.

This chain links TRBV28 with TRBJ2-3, with 11 bases fitting TRBD2. Germline V gene lookup returns CDR1 MDHEN and CDR2 SYDVKM. Trimming removed 3 bases from V and 2 bases from J; junction bases left unmatched: 7. The CDR3 has 17 amino acids. The CDR3 is CASSFDRLAGNTDTQYF. For the CDR3, the DNA is TGTGCCAGCAGTTTCGACAGACTAGCGGGGAACACAGATACGCAGTATTTT.

This clone was seen just once. The chain couples TRBV7-2 to TRBJ2-7, with D perhaps TRBD1 (5 bases). Germline V gene lookup returns CDR1 SGHTA and CDR2 FQGNSA. CDR3 length: 15 residues. Trimming removed 5 bases from V and 4 bases from J, with 18 bases in between. This CDR3 reads CASSTNWGPMYEQYF. As DNA, the CDR3 is TGTGCCAGCAGCACCAACTGGGGCCCGATGTACGAGCAGTACTTC.

V gene TRBV7-2 combines with J gene TRBJ1-1; 7 positions agree with TRBD1. Trimming cost V 6 bases and J 0 bases; bases outside gene matches: 7. The germline CDR1 and CDR2 sequences are SGHTA and FQGNSA. The CDR3 has 15 residues. The CDR3 bases are TGTGCCAGCAGTGAGAGGGACAGACTGAACACTGAAGCTTTCTTT. Translation: CASSERDRLNTEAFF.

The gene calls are TRBV11-3 and TRBJ2-1, with 9 nucleotides matching TRBD1. The CDR3 covers 16 residues. Germline values: CDR1 SGHNT, CDR2 YENEEA. V lost 3 bases, J lost 0 bases, and 3 bases stayed unmatched. The chain's CDR3 is CASSLGQGLSYNEQFF. CDR3 nucleotides: TGTGCCAGCAGCTTGGGACAGGGCCTCTCCTACAATGAGCAGTTCTTC.

This clone was seen only a few times. The chain has TRBV30 and TRBJ1-6, with D perhaps matching TRBD1 (6 bases). The CDR3 sequence is 12 residues long. Trimming took 8 bases from V and 8 from J, leaving 13 bases between them. Germline V gene lookup returns CDR1 GTSNPN and CDR2 SVGIG (reference sequence). CDR3 DNA sequence: TGTGCCGGTGACAGGAAGGATTCACCCCTCCACTTT. It translates to CAGDRKDSPLHF.

J is TRBJ1-5 and V is TRBV28; D not certain. The germline V gene encodes CDR1 MDHEN and CDR2 SYDVKM. The CDR3 totals 14 residues. Trimming shortened V by 5 bases and J by 5 bases, and 13 bases separated the two germline ends. In DNA form, the CDR3 reads TGTGCCAGCAGTCTCCCCCGGATGCATCAGCCCCAGCATTTT. Protein sequence: CASSLPRMHQPQHF.

The chain employs TRBV5-1 and TRBJ2-5; no definite D call. V lost 2 bases, J lost 3 bases, and 2 bases lay in between. The CDR3 extends over 11 amino acids. The germline gives CDR1 SGHRS, CDR2 YFSETQ. CDR3 region: CASSFEETQYF. Here the CDR3 DNA reads TGCGCCAGCAGCTTTGAAGAGACCCAGTACTTC.

The chain is built from TRBV7-2 and TRBJ2-3; 9 nucleotides align to TRBD2. With 1 base clipped from V and 4 bases from J, the junction kept 12 bases outside the gene matches. CDR1 is SGHTA and CDR2 is FQGNSA in the germline V gene. The CDR3 is 18 residues long. CDR3 protein: CASSLVGGGAFLADTQYF. In DNA form, the CDR3 reads TGTGCCAGCAGCTTAGTCGGCGGGGGGGCCTTTTTAGCAGATACGCAGTATTTT. The full variable domain, in which reference TRBV7-2 and TRBJ2-3 provide the parts outside the CDR3, is GAGVSQSPSNKVTEKGKDVELRCDPISGHTALYWYRQSLGQGLEFLIYFQGNSAPDKSGLPSDRFSAERTGGSVSTLTIQRTQQEDSAVYLCASSLVGGGAFLADTQYFGPGTRLTVL.

This clone was detected once. V is TRBV5-1 and J is TRBJ1-1; the match to TRBD1 covers 8 bases. This CDR3 has 14 amino acids. J was trimmed by 1 base and V by 4 bases; bases with no gene match: 3. CDR1 is SGHRS and CDR2 is YFSETQ in the germline V gene. CDR3 DNA sequence: TGCGCCAGCAGCCCGGGGACAGGGAACACTGAAGCTTTCTTT. Protein product: CASSPGTGNTEAFF.

This clone was seen once. This sequence joins TRBV12-5 and TRBJ2-3; the D gene is possibly TRBD2 (6 bases). V gave up 6 bases and J gave up 0 bases, with 13 bases separating them. Germline CDR1 reads LGHNT; CDR2 reads FRNRAP. The CDR3 length is 15 residues. The CDR3 protein is CASGPGGTSTDTQYF. In DNA form, the CDR3 reads TGTGCTAGTGGCCCCGGCGGGACGAGCACAGATACGCAGTATTTT.